This TCR beta chain was found in a study of technical replicates of blood from a few donors. The repertoire was sequenced with immunoSEQ multiplex PCR; TCRdb's copy has only in-frame clones and lacks some. The sample lists around 67,000 clones, more than 75% occurring once. Sequenced: PBMCs. The receptor's source is a human donor in good health. Some clones in this sample may be carry-over from other donors' samples.

CDR3 DNA sequence: TGTGCCAGCAGCTTTGGACAGGAGAACTACGAGCAGTACTTC. Protein: CASSFGQENYEQYF. J is TRBJ2-7 and V is TRBV7-9; the match to TRBD1 covers 7 bases. With V trimmed by 3 bases and J by 3 bases, 5 bases remained unmatched. The germline V gene has CDR1 SEHNR and CDR2 FQNEAQ (reference sequence). This CDR3 comprises 14 residues.